Shown below are 22 T cell receptor beta chains from a single sample sequenced in a study of tumor-infiltrating lymphocytes in primary liver carcinoma. The researchers obtained blood RNA from unsorted whole blood and also extracted germline DNA. Starting material of around 490 ng total RNA yielded TCR beta cDNA via a constant-region primer. What produced the TCR beta libraries was three nested multiplex PCR rounds using slightly modified ARM-PCR. Each of the first two PCR rounds ran about 9 cycles with TRBV1-TRBV30 forward and C-beta reverse primers. One entry per CDR3 protein, called by TCRdb with MiXCR from the multiplex PCR reads. Of over 250,000 distinct CDR3 sequences in the sample, almost 60% were seen once. Input material: peripheral blood. Receptor source: a woman aged 25 to 39 with primary liver carcinoma and hepatitis B virus infection.

This clonotype was seen at least ten times. A read error may account for a junction end that differs from germline. The genes are TRBV6-6 and TRBJ2-1, with TRBD2 identical over 7 bases. The CDR3 is 15 amino acids. CDR1 is MNHNY, CDR2 SVGAGI, per germline (reference sequence). The CDR3 DNA sequence: TGTGCCAGCAGTGCCCAGGAAAAAAGGGGCGGGAGCAACAACTTC. Protein sequence: CASSAQEKRGGSNNF.

In the case of this clonotype: A much larger clone sits a single nucleotide away, making a read error possible. The chain couples TRBV4-3 to TRBJ2-5, with D hard to call. The CDR3 runs to 13 residues. The germline V gene has CDR1 LGHNA and CDR2 YSLEER. V was clipped by 7 bases and J by 5 bases, with 14 bases between them. The CDR3 here is CASNRDPTETQYF. The DNA for the CDR3 is TGCGCCAGCAACCGCGACCCCACGGAGACCCAGTACTTC.

Note on this clonotype: One junction end does not reproduce the germline sequence, and a read error may be involved. The rearrangement uses TRBV6-2 or TRBV6-3 and TRBJ2-2; perhaps TRBD2 as D (6 bases). This CDR3 comprises 17 residues. CDR1 is MNHEY, CDR2 SVGEGT, per germline. This CDR3 is CASRQLPGVSNSGELFF. The CDR3 bases are TGTGCCAGCAGGCAACTTCCGGGGGTTTCGAACAGCGGGGAGCTGTTTTTT.

This clonotype was observed at least ten times. In DNA, the CDR3 is TGTGCCAGCAGCTTAGTAGCAGCTCCGGGGTCCTACGAGCAGTACTTC. This gives the protein CASSLVAAPGSYEQYF. The chain employs TRBV11-2 and TRBJ2-7; D possibly corresponds to TRBD2 (5 bases). V lost 1 base and J 1 base, leaving 14 bases between the germline ends. The CDR3 loop spans 16 amino acids. Germline CDR1 SGHAT, CDR2 FQNNGV.

Concerning this clonotype: This may arise from a read error, as a much more abundant clone is one base away. This chain links TRBV6-5 with TRBJ1-1; no firm D call. This CDR3 is built from 16 residues. V lost 9 bases and J 10 bases, leaving 30 bases between the germline ends. The germline CDR1 and CDR2 sequences are MNHEY and SVGAGI. The CDR3 is CARRLTFSGKPFGAFF. Here the CDR3 DNA reads TGTGCCAGAAGGCTAACCTTCTCCGGGAAACCTTTTGGAGCTTTCTTT.

A word on this clonotype: This may be a read error: a much more frequent sequence differs by one nucleotide. The chain is built from TRBV12-5 and TRBJ2-1; D is tentatively TRBD1 or TRBD2 (5 bases each). The CDR3 has 13 residues. Trimming shortened V by 4 bases and J by 10 bases, and 14 bases separated the two germline ends. Looked up from germline, CDR1 is LGHNT and CDR2 is FRNRAP. In DNA, the CDR3 is TGTGCTAGTGGTTGGGACCAGGGTGGGGAGCAGTTCTTC. It encodes CASGWDQGGEQFF.

As to this clonotype: A much larger clone is a single base away; this may be a read error. This chain connects TRBV29-1 to TRBJ2-2, with D perhaps assigned TRBD1 or TRBD2 (5 bases each). The germline gives CDR1 SQVTM, CDR2 ANQGSEA. CDR3 length equals 15 residues. The CDR3 region has the DNA TGCAGCGTTGAAGAATTGGGGGAGAACACCGGGGAGCTGTCTTTT. Residues: CSVEELGENTGELSF.

With respect to this clonotype: Here the CDR3 omits its conserved ending phenylalanine or tryptophan, so a read error is the likely source. This chain uses TRBV11-2 with TRBJ2-1; maybe TRBD1 (6 bases). This CDR3 contains 13 residues. Germline assignment: CDR1 SGHAT and CDR2 FQNNGV. The CDR3 region is CTSRAGEYNEQFS. In DNA form, the CDR3 reads TGTACCAGCAGGGCAGGGGAGTACAATGAGCAGTTCTCC.

This clonotype was recorded once. The chain is built from TRBV29-1 and TRBJ2-1; D may be TRBD1 (5 bases). This CDR3 region has 13 residues. The V gene lost 1 base and the J gene lost 8 bases, with 12 bases spanning the gap. Germline lookup yields CDR1 SQVTM and CDR2 ANQGSEA. CDR3 residues: CSVEGAGRYEQFF. The CDR3, as DNA: TGCAGCGTTGAAGGGGCAGGGCGTTATGAGCAGTTCTTC.

The V gene is TRBV7-8, the J gene TRBJ2-2, with D perhaps being TRBD1 or TRBD2 (7 bases each). Per the germline V gene, CDR1 is SGHVS and CDR2 is FQNEAQ. The V gene lost 4 bases and the J gene lost 0 bases, with 9 bases spanning the gap. The CDR3 is 15 amino acids. This CDR3 reads CASSSGGANTGELFF. CDR3 DNA: TGTGCCAGCAGCTCAGGGGGGGCGAACACCGGGGAGCTGTTTTTT.

This chain connects TRBV7-9 to TRBJ2-3; 14 bases are a match to TRBD2. The V segment lost 3 bases and the J segment 0 bases; nucleotides outside the gene matches: 11. In germline, CDR1 is SEHNR, CDR2 FQNEAQ (reference sequence). CDR3 length equals 20 residues. The CDR3 sequence is CASSFTGLAGVRTSTDTQYF. The CDR3 coding sequence is TGTGCCAGCAGCTTTACGGGACTAGCGGGAGTAAGGACTAGCACAGATACGCAGTATTTT.

About this clonotype itself: A junction boundary mismatches the germline segment, possibly from a read error. The rearrangement joins TRBV28 to TRBJ2-7, with a tentative D call TRBD2 (6 bases). CDR1 and CDR2 from the germline V gene are MDHEN and SYDVKM. The CDR3 loop spans 19 amino acids. The CDR3 DNA follows: TGTGCCAGCTGTTTATCACTAGAGGAGGGACTCTCCTCCGAGGACGAGCAGTACTTC. Translated, it gives CASCLSLEEGLSSEDEQYF. The full variable domain, rest sourced from reference TRBV28 and TRBJ2-7, is DVKVTQSSRYLVKRTGEKVFLECVQDMDHENMFWYRQDPGLGLRLIYFSYDVKMKEKGDIPEGYSVSREKKERFSLILESASTNQTSMYLCASCLSLEEGLSSEDEQYFGPGTRLTVT.

This clonotype has a count of ten or more. The chain couples TRBV4-1 to TRBJ1-5; a possible D gene is TRBD1 (5 bases). V lost 0 bases, J lost 4 bases, and 13 bases lay in between. Germline values: CDR1 MGHRA, CDR2 YSYEKL. This CDR3 has 16 residues. CDR3 DNA sequence: TGCGCCAGCAGCCAAGACGGGGGGATCGGAAATCAGCCCCAGCATTTT. Translation gives CASSQDGGIGNQPQHF.

The sample holds a few counts of this clonotype. This chain connects TRBV12-3 or TRBV12-4 to TRBJ2-1; the D gene is possibly TRBD1 (6 bases). The CDR3 spans 14 residues. V lost 3 bases and J 9 bases, leaving 15 bases between the germline ends. The CDR3 here is CASSFVDRGSEQFF. The CDR3 nucleotides are TGTGCCAGCAGTTTTGTAGATAGGGGGAGTGAGCAGTTCTTC.

The V gene is TRBV5-1, the J gene TRBJ2-7; D remains ambiguous. The CDR3 extends over 15 amino acids. Deletions cut 0 bases from V and 2 bases from J, with 12 bases between. Germline V lookup: CDR1 SGHRS, CDR2 YFSETQ. For the CDR3, the DNA is TGCGCCAGCAGCTTGGATGCTACTCCTACCTACGAGCAGTACTTC. Translation gives CASSLDATPTYEQYF.

The chain has TRBV12-3 or TRBV12-4 and TRBJ1-5, with unresolved D. The V end was cut by 2 bases, the J end by 7 bases, with 9 bases between. The CDR3 is 13 amino acids. CDR3 nucleotide sequence: TGTGCCAGCAGTTTAATTGGCGGGCAGCCCCAGCATTTT. Residues: CASSLIGGQPQHF.

This clonotype has only a few counts. V is TRBV5-1 and J is TRBJ1-4, with 8 nucleotides matching TRBD1. V dropped 4 bases and J dropped 1; count of bases not matched to a gene: 6. The CDR3 has 16 residues. Germline loops: CDR1 SGHRS, CDR2 YFSETQ. The CDR3 DNA reads as TGCGCCAGCAGCCCTGGACAGGGAGGAACTAATGAAAAACTGTTTTTT. This codes for CASSPGQGGTNEKLFF. Together with reference TRBV5-1 and TRBJ1-4, the CDR3 gives the full variable domain: KAGVTQTPRYLIKTRGQQVTLSCSPISGHRSVSWYQQTPGQGLQFLFEYFSETQRNKGNFPGRFSGRQFSNSRSEMNVSTLELGDSALYLCASSPGQGGTNEKLFFGSGTQLSVL.

In this sample, this clonotype turned up many times. This chain links TRBV6-5 with TRBJ1-5, with unresolved D. Trimming left V 2 bases short and J 2 bases short, with 4 bases between. Germline V gene lookup returns CDR1 MNHEY and CDR2 SVGAGI. The CDR3 is 13 amino acids. The CDR3 loop reads CASSYGGNQPQHF. DNA for the CDR3: TGTGCCAGCAGTTACGGGGGCAATCAGCCCCAGCATTTT.

Remarks on this clonotype: Possible read error: a much larger clone is one base away. The chain has TRBV10-2 and TRBJ2-6, with D possibly matching TRBD2 (6 bases). Germline-derived CDR1 and CDR2 are WSHSY and SAAADI. The ends were cut back, 8 bases at V and 2 bases at J, with 7 bases in the middle. The CDR3 is 13 residues long. Here the CDR3 reads CASGEAGANVLTF. For the CDR3, the DNA is TGCGCCAGCGGGGAGGCTGGGGCCAACGTCCTGACTTTC.

V usage is TRBV6-6 and J usage is TRBJ2-1; D is unresolved. The CDR3 spans 15 residues. Germline V gives CDR1 MNHNY, CDR2 SVGAGI (reference sequence). V lost 4 bases and J 13 bases, leaving 23 bases between the germline ends. CDR3 sequence (DNA): TGTGCCAGCAGTTCAGACATGAGGACGTCCACTGCACAGTTCTTC. Its protein is CASSSDMRTSTAQFF.

As for this clonotype: A single base separates this from a much larger clone, so it may be a read error. The rearrangement uses TRBV4-2 and TRBJ1-1; D gene unclear. The CDR3 has 13 amino acids. Germline V gene sequence: CDR1 LGHNA, CDR2 YNFKEQ. In nucleotides, the CDR3 is TGTGTCAGCAGCCTACACTCGGCGGCCGAAGCTTTCTTT. It is translated as CVSSLHSAAEAFF.

On this clonotype itself: Since a much larger clone is just one base distant, this may be a read error. V is TRBV12-3 or TRBV12-4 and J is TRBJ2-1; D unclear. This CDR3 has 14 residues. V was clipped by 5 bases and J by 8 bases, with 16 bases between them. CDR3 in amino acids: CASSTPWLCDEQFF. In DNA form, the CDR3 reads TGTGCCAGCAGTACCCCTTGGCTGTGCGATGAGCAGTTCTTC.